These T cell receptor beta chains were read from a single sample in a study of T cells expressing NK-cell markers. TCRdb re-called the 5' RACE reads and catalogs CDR3 proteins one per entry, DNA excluded. This sample's table has some 440,000 distinct CDR3 sequences. The sample comprised blood T cells: a sorted CD56 or NKG2C T cell subset, CD4+ or CD8+ T cells, or bulk PBMC T cells (not recorded which). Receptor source: a woman aged 50 to 60 in good health. The CDR3 runs from the conserved cysteine through the conserved F or W.

>12|TRBJ2-3|TRBV20-1
CRPPPSRHTQYF
>15|TRBJ2-5|TRBV27
CASSPTSGRQETQYF
>14|TRBJ2-1|TRBV20-1
CSAGRGLPTVEQFF
>16|TRBJ2-1|TRBV24-1
CATSDLGTRSYNEQFF
>15|TRBJ1-2|TRBV20-1
CSARDEDRGDYGYTF
>14|TRBJ2-1|TRBV18
CASSPAGLWNEQFF
>19|TRBJ2-3|TRBV6-5
CASSRISLAGVGSTDTQYF
>13|TRBJ2-7|TRBV12-3/TRBV12-4
CASSLGEMGEQYF
>12|TRBJ2-2|TRBV5-6
CASKKLPGELFF
>15|TRBJ2-1|TRBV3-1
CASSQDLFSSNEQFF
>15|TRBJ2-2|TRBV15
CATSRALIGTGELFF
>15|TRBJ2-1|TRBV11-2
CASSFMTSGTLEQFF
>14|TRBJ2-3|TRBV7-2
CASSLGWTEDTQYF
>16|TRBJ1-2|TRBV4-1
CASSQDRRPFNYGYTF
>18|TRBJ2-2|TRBV5-1
CASSFERSGGPGTGELFF
>12|TRBJ1-2|TRBV2
CASTTGVRGYTF
>19|TRBJ2-1|TRBV2
CASSEPPTSGRAPADEQFF
>14|TRBJ2-2|TRBV19
CASNEQRNTGELFF
>19|TRBJ2-1|TRBV20-1
CSARGLAGRKRRSYNEQFF
>15|TRBJ2-7|TRBV12-3/TRBV12-4
CASKAHSSGGYEQYF
>16|TRBJ2-2|TRBV29-1
CHVEGTLGTITGELFF
>15|TRBJ1-2|TRBV7-9
CASSASDQMADRYTF
>12|TRBJ1-1|TRBV12-3/TRBV12-4
CASSLNREGAFF
>15|TRBJ1-2|TRBV9
CASSARGQLNYGYTF
>15|TRBJ2-3|TRBV2
CATRPTSGRSDTQYF
>11|TRBJ1-2|TRBV30
CAWTENYGYTF
>13|TRBJ2-1|TRBV29-1
CSVASGRGNEQFF
>16|TRBJ2-1|TRBV20-1
CSAERGGTSGDNEQFF
>13|TRBJ1-2|TRBV2
CASSAGRLYGYTF
>14|TRBJ2-5|TRBV29-1
CSVAPKGLWETQYF
>18|TRBJ1-6|TRBV12-3/TRBV12-4
CASSSLGQRSSYNSPLHF
>14|TRBJ2-2|TRBV7-2
CASSRQGTGGELFF
>14|TRBJ2-7|TRBV5-1
CASSLNVGGAEQYF
>11|TRBJ2-1|TRBV29-1
CSFGRDFPQFF
>15|TRBJ1-6|TRBV10-3
CAARTGVTGNSPLHF
>11|TRBJ2-4|TRBV20-1
CSASSATGQYF
>13|TRBJ2-1|TRBV20-1
CSARANPYNEQFF
>16|TRBJ2-1|TRBV5-1
CASSFSELASHNEQFF
>11|TRBJ2-1|TRBV29-1
CSVIGSAEQFF
>18|TRBJ2-1|TRBV6-1
CASSEEQGRRKFYNEQFF
>15|TRBJ1-1|TRBV5-1
CASSAGPYRNTEAFF
>14|TRBJ2-7|TRBV27
CASSPWTENYEQYF
>13|TRBJ2-3|TRBV4-2
CASSPEDRDTQYF
>11|TRBJ2-2|TRBV3-1
CASSRGGELFF
>15|TRBJ2-3|TRBV20-1
CSARRTGGRTDTQYF